This is a list of T cell receptor beta chains from one sample in a study of T-cell memory formation after mild COVID-19. One entry per CDR3 protein results from TCRdb running MiXCR on the 5' RACE reads. The sample includes about 30,000 distinct CDR3 sequences, roughly 12% of them seen just once. Sample: PBMCs or a T cell subset sorted from them (not recorded which). All receptors come from an adult woman who had mild COVID-19 (a few samples of this study predate the infection). Cell type and time point are not known. Each CDR3 is given with its conserved first and last residue.

V gene	J gene	CDR3 protein
TRBV25-1	TRBJ1-5	CASMPGGGGSNQPQHF
TRBV12-3/TRBV12-4	TRBJ1-2	CASSLALGGGAYGYTF
TRBV7-3	TRBJ1-1	CASSNGPNTEAFF
TRBV7-8	TRBJ1-2	CASSRDDRVLTF
TRBV15	TRBJ1-1	CATSRDMGRLNTEAFF
TRBV5-1	TRBJ1-1	CASSLGASSNTEAFF
TRBV5-1	TRBJ2-3	CASSLTGTDTQYF
TRBV6-5	TRBJ2-3	CASSPNPGDHTQYF
TRBV12-3/TRBV12-4	TRBJ2-7	CASSSGYSYEQYF
TRBV5-1	TRBJ2-1	CASSSLGTGYNEQFF
TRBV20-1	TRBJ2-7	CSASRTSGSPYEQYF
TRBV6-1	TRBJ1-6	CASSPGQGGSPLHF
TRBV5-1	TRBJ2-7	CASSSRDIYEQYF
TRBV9	TRBJ1-1	CASSGGLETAEAFF
TRBV6-5	TRBJ2-2	CASSEGEADTGELFF
TRBV25-1	TRBJ2-7	CASSIVGGGEQYF
TRBV5-1	TRBJ1-1	CASSLDLIRGVGEAFF
TRBV5-1	TRBJ2-1	CASSPGTSGSYNEQFF